Below are 5 T cell receptor beta chains sequenced from a single sample in a study of T cells after yellow fever vaccination. TCRdb itself ran the 5' RACE reads through MiXCR, one entry per CDR3 protein. Of about 260,000 distinct CDR3 sequences listed, 5.2% were seen once; the top ten hold 3% to 4%. Sample: CD4+ T cells sorted from PBMCs, taken on the day of the yellow fever booster vaccination. These TCRs come from a man aged 18 to 29 who received the YFV17D yellow fever vaccine.

This clonotype was counted many times. The chain combines TRBV12-3 or TRBV12-4 with TRBJ2-2; 9 nucleotides align to TRBD1. The CDR3 extends over 15 amino acids. V lost 8 bases, J lost 7 bases, and 11 bases stayed unmatched. The CDR3 region has the DNA TGTGCCAGCGCACAGGGGGCCCGTGCCGGCGGGGAGCTGTTTTTT. This translates into CASAQGARAGGELFF.

The J gene is TRBJ2-1, the V gene TRBV19, with D unclear. Deletions cut 7 bases from V and 0 bases from J, with 16 bases between. Germline-derived CDR1 and CDR2 are LNHDA and SQIVND (reference sequence). The CDR3 runs to 16 residues. In DNA, the CDR3 is TGTGCCAGTACCTCTCTCTCTGGTAGCTCCTACAATGAGCAGTTCTTC. Amino acid sequence: CASTSLSGSSYNEQFF.

V usage is TRBV13 and J usage is TRBJ2-1; no reliable D call. Trimming pared 3 bases from V and 5 bases from J, leaving 17 bases between. The CDR3 sequence is 16 residues long. Germline loops: CDR1 PRHDT, CDR2 FYEKMQ (reference sequence). As DNA, the CDR3 is TGTGCCAGCAGCTTGGTGGGGTACCCTACCAACAATGAGCAGTTCTTC. Protein: CASSLVGYPTNNEQFF.

This clonotype was detected many times. J is TRBJ1-2 and V is TRBV12-3 or TRBV12-4; perhaps TRBD1 as D (5 bases). The CDR3 length is 15 residues. V lost 3 bases and J 8 bases, leaving 19 bases between the germline ends. Written as DNA, the CDR3 is TGTGCCAGCAGTTTTGGGTCCCTTCCAGGGTGGGGCTACACCTTC. Translation gives CASSFGSLPGWGYTF.

The chain joins TRBV20-1 to TRBJ2-7; 11 bases agree with TRBD2. V shed 6 bases, J shed 6 bases, and the junction held 7 bases outside the gene matches. The CDR3 is 13 residues long. Germline CDR1 DFQATT, CDR2 SNEGSKA (reference sequence). The CDR3 region is CSAPLAGGTEQYV. In nucleotides, the CDR3 is TGCAGTGCGCCTCTAGCGGGAGGTACCGAGCAGTACGTC.